This T cell receptor beta chain came from a study of T cells in Graves' hyperthyroidism and ophthalmopathy. This clonotype occurred a few times. The germline CDR1 and CDR2 sequences are KGHDR and SFDVKD. There are 12 residues in the CDR3. Trimming left V 5 bases short and J 5 bases short, with 9 bases between. The source of the PBMCs was around 9 ml of fresh peripheral blood. Amplification of TCR beta CDR3 regions was performed using RNA transcripts as template. The HTBI primer set drove a first-round RT-PCR of the TCR CDR3. MiXCR, run by TCRdb on the multiplex PCR reads, gives a single entry per CDR3 protein. The sample consists of a few hundred thousand distinct CDR3 sequences, less than 15% of them appearing once.

Sequenced material: blood. The V call is TRBV24-1, the J call TRBJ2-7; D is possibly TRBD1 (6 bases). The origin of this receptor is a man aged 25-40 years with Graves' hyperthyroidism that later progressed to Graves' ophthalmopathy. CDR3 bases: TGTGCCACCAGTGCCAGGGGCGACGAGCAGTACTTC. Translated, it gives CATSARGDEQYF.